The clone carrying this T cell receptor beta chain was seen a few times. This specimen comes from a study of blood T cell repertoires in COVID-19. Study overall: Donors in the United States, Italy and Spain gave samples during acute or convalescent COVID-19.

Per the authors' pipeline: Reference gene primers were amplified, and this amplification served to estimate nucleated cell counts. Repertoires were generated with immunoSEQ multiplex PCR, while TCRdb's copy carries only in-frame clones and drops some. That table supplies the V and J calls and clone size; D and trimming were determined from the DNA. The table has under 250,000 clones, about 80% seen once. V was clipped by 9 bases and J by 4 bases; unmatched bases: 7. Germline V gene lookup returns CDR1 SNHLY and CDR2 FYNNEI. The CDR3 is 13 residues long. This TCR was sampled from a man aged 50 to 59 with active or convalescent COVID-19. What was sequenced was peripheral blood. The rearrangement uses TRBV2 and TRBJ2-7; 9 positions match TRBD2. The CDR3 DNA reads as TGTGCCAGTAGGCGGGGGGGCCAATACGAGCAGTACTTC. It is translated as CASRRGGQYEQYF. Complete variable domain (other parts from reference TRBV2 and TRBJ2-7): EPEVTQTPSHQVTQMGQEVILRCVPISNHLYFYWYRQILGQKVEFLVSFYNNEISEKSEIFDDQFSVERPDGSNFTLKIRSTKLEDSAMYFCASRRGGQYEQYFGPGTRLTVT.